The 30 T cell receptor beta chains below all came from one sample that was sequenced in a study of cytomegalovirus exposure and HLA in healthy donors. With 60 Vbeta and 13 Jbeta primers, the PCR was carried out. Clones were sequenced by immunoSEQ multiplex PCR, and TCRdb holds only the in-frame ones, with some missing. The sample carries about 140,000 clones, around 65% recorded once. Sample: PBMCs. These TCRs come from a male donor in good health and CMV-seronegative.

The J gene is TRBJ2-7, the V gene TRBV9, with TRBD2 matching 13 bases. This CDR3 comprises 15 residues. The V and J ends lost 4 bases and 9 bases, in that order; junction bases with no gene match: 10. From germline, CDR1 is SGDLS and CDR2 YYNGEE. CDR3 bases: TGTGCCAGCAGCCCCCGATGGACTAGCGGGGGAGTGCAGTACTTC. This encodes CASSPRWTSGGVQYF.

There are a few counts of this clone. Germline and junction disagree at one end, which may indicate a read error. This chain connects TRBV7-9 to TRBJ2-3, with 9 bases fitting TRBD2. Germline CDR1 reads SEHNR; CDR2 reads FQNEAQ (reference sequence). This CDR3 is 19 amino acids long. The CDR3, as DNA: TGTTCCAGCAGCCCACGCCTTGCGGGGGGGCGGATCGGCACAGATACGCAGTATTTT. This sequence encodes CSSSPRLAGGRIGTDTQYF.

The V call is TRBV2, the J call TRBJ2-5, with TRBD2 matching 9 bases. The CDR3 is made up of 17 amino acids. CDR1 and CDR2 (germline): SNHLY, FYNNEI. J lost 4 bases, V lost 4 bases, and 13 bases had no gene match. The CDR3 DNA sequence: TGTGCCAGCAGTGGTGGGCGGGGGGGTGGGTTCGGAGAGACCCAGTACTTC. Its translation is CASSGGRGGGFGETQYF.

The CDR3: CASRDSIRAGNTIYF. In DNA, the CDR3 is TGTGCCAGCAGGGACAGTATCCGCGCTGGAAACACCATATATTTT. The genes are TRBV11-2 and TRBJ1-3; maybe TRBD1 (6 bases). Germline V gene lookup returns CDR1 SGHAT and CDR2 FQNNGV. V shed 6 bases and J shed 2 bases, with 14 bases lying between them. The CDR3 contains 15 residues.

This chain links TRBV7-8 with TRBJ2-7; tentative D call: TRBD1 (6 bases). The germline CDR1 and CDR2 sequences are SGHVS and FQNEAQ. The CDR3 is 15 amino acids. V lost 8 bases, J lost 5 bases, and 22 bases lay in between. The CDR3 coding sequence is TGTGCCAGCCGGTTTTTAGAGGGGGTGGCGGACGAGCAGTACTTC. This codes for CASRFLEGVADEQYF.

The gene calls are TRBV5-1 and TRBJ1-3; a possible D gene is TRBD1 (6 bases). This CDR3 spans 14 amino acids. The V end was cut by 4 bases, the J end by 1 base, with 9 bases between. CDR1 and CDR2 (germline): SGHRS, YFSETQ. In nucleotides, the CDR3 is TGCGCCAGCAGCGAGACAGGTTCTGGAAACACCATATATTTT. Protein: CASSETGSGNTIYF.

This clone was counted only a few times. Different DNA sequences within this sample yield the same CDR3. The chain combines TRBV2 with TRBJ1-5, with 10 nucleotides matching TRBD1. The junction had 19 bases not matched to a gene; V was cut back by 6 bases and J by 11 bases. There are 17 residues in the CDR3. CDR1 and CDR2 from the germline V gene are SNHLY and FYNNEI. The DNA of the CDR3 is TGTGCCAGCAGGGCGTCCCGGGACAGGGGCCGGGGGAGAGCCCAGCATTTT. As protein: CASRASRDRGRGRAQHF. Full variable domain (rest looked up from reference TRBV2 and TRBJ1-5): EPEVTQTPSHQVTQMGQEVILRCVPISNHLYFYWYRQILGQKVEFLVSFYNNEISEKSEIFDDQFSVERPDGSNFTLKIRSTKLEDSAMYFCASRASRDRGRGRAQHFGDGTRLSIL.

The gene calls are TRBV29-1 and TRBJ1-2, with 7 bases that match TRBD1. Germline-derived CDR1 and CDR2 are SQVTM and ANQGSEA. Trimming at V came to 6 bases and at J to 8 bases, leaving 9 bases not matched to a gene. This CDR3 spans 12 amino acids. The CDR3 DNA is TGCAGCGTACAGGGGTTCGGGTCGGGCTACACCTTC. It codes for CSVQGFGSGYTF.

J is TRBJ2-2 and V is TRBV10-1; 8 positions match TRBD1. CDR1 is WNHNN, CDR2 SYGVQD, per germline (reference sequence). The CDR3 has 18 amino acids. Trimming cost V 2 bases and J 2 bases; bases outside gene matches: 10. CDR3 DNA: TGCGCCAGCAGTGAGAGAACGGGGACAGGAGGCAACACCGGGGAGCTGTTTTTT. It yields the protein CASSERTGTGGNTGELFF.

This chain links TRBV6-5 with TRBJ1-3; 7 nucleotides match TRBD1. This CDR3 comprises 14 residues. The ends lost 2 bases at V and 4 bases at J; junction bases unmatched: 2. Germline V lookup: CDR1 MNHEY, CDR2 SVGAGI. CDR3 coding DNA: TGTGCCAGCAGTTACACAGGGGTGGGAAACACCATATATTTT. Translated: CASSYTGVGNTIYF.

The chain recombines TRBV6-4 with TRBJ2-1, with 7 bases lining up with TRBD2. Germline CDR1 is MRHNA and CDR2 is SNTAGT. The CDR3 has 15 amino acids. V lost 4 bases and J lost 6; bases outside the gene matches: 9. The CDR3 DNA reads TGTGCCAGCAGTGTAGACGCGGGGGTAAGCAATGAGCAGTTCTTC. The encoded protein is CASSVDAGVSNEQFF.

This clone was counted once. V is TRBV30 and J is TRBJ1-6; tentatively, D is TRBD1 (5 bases). The CDR3 runs 15 residues. The germline CDR1 and CDR2 sequences are GTSNPN and SVGIG (reference sequence). Trimming pared 6 bases from V and 3 bases from J, leaving 15 bases between. CDR3 nucleotide sequence: TGTGCCTGCCCCGGCCCAGGGATCTATAATTCACCCCTCCACTTT. This sequence encodes CACPGPGIYNSPLHF.

This chain uses TRBV19 with TRBJ1-6, with D hard to call. V was shortened by 3 bases and J by 0 bases, with 9 bases between the two germline ends. Germline V CDR1 and CDR2: LNHDA, SQIVND (reference sequence). This CDR3 spans 16 amino acids. The CDR3 coding sequence is TGTGCCAGTAGTATCGGACTGAGCTCCTATAATTCACCCCTCCACTTT. It codes for CASSIGLSSYNSPLHF.

The chain couples TRBV28 to TRBJ1-2; maybe TRBD1 (5 bases). The V and J ends lost 5 bases and 2 bases respectively, with 18 bases between them. The germline gives CDR1 MDHEN, CDR2 SYDVKM. The CDR3 loop spans 16 amino acids. The CDR3 sequence is CASSLTSGGLNYGYTF. CDR3 DNA: TGTGCCAGCAGTCTTACCTCCGGGGGGTTGAACTATGGCTACACCTTC.

This chain links TRBV6-1 with TRBJ1-1, with 9 nucleotides matching TRBD1. This CDR3 region has 13 residues. Germline loops: CDR1 MNHNS, CDR2 SASEGT. The V segment lost 6 bases and the J segment 3 bases; nucleotides outside the gene matches: 2. Written as DNA, the CDR3 is TGTGCCAGCAGCCGGACAGGGGACACTGAAGCTTTCTTT. Translating gives CASSRTGDTEAFF.

This sequence joins TRBV30 and TRBJ1-4; D possibly corresponds to TRBD1 (6 bases). V was shortened by 2 bases and J by 2 bases, with 18 bases between the two germline ends. Germline lookup yields CDR1 GTSNPN and CDR2 SVGIG (reference sequence). CDR3 size: 17 residues. The CDR3 nucleotides read TGTGCCTGGAGTCAAGCCGGGACACGTCAGACTAATGAAAAACTGTTTTTT. Protein: CAWSQAGTRQTNEKLFF.

This clone occurred a few times. The genes are TRBV5-1 and TRBJ1-5, with TRBD1 as a possible D gene (6 bases). Germline V CDR1 and CDR2: SGHRS, YFSETQ. Trimming took off 5 bases at V and 1 base at J, with 7 bases between the two ends. The length of the CDR3 is 13 residues. The CDR3 spells CASRQGSNQPQHF. The CDR3 coding sequence is TGCGCCAGCAGACAGGGAAGCAATCAGCCCCAGCATTTT.

With regard to this clone: Other DNA sequences in the same sample also yield this CDR3. This chain uses TRBV25-1 with TRBJ2-2; 7 nucleotides match TRBD1. With 9 bases clipped from V and 4 bases from J, the junction kept 5 bases outside the gene matches. The germline V gene has CDR1 MGHDK and CDR2 SYGVNS. The CDR3 is 13 amino acids. In DNA, the CDR3 is TGTGCCAGGCCGGGACAGAGCACCGGGGAGCTGTTTTTT. Translating it yields CARPGQSTGELFF.

The chain carries TRBV9 and TRBJ2-2; D may be TRBD1 (6 bases). This CDR3 region has 14 residues. CDR1 and CDR2 from the germline V gene are SGDLS and YYNGEE. The ends were cut back, 3 bases at V and 7 bases at J, with 13 bases in the middle. The CDR3 sequence: CASSGQRGFGELFF. The CDR3 nucleotides read TGTGCCAGCAGCGGCCAAAGGGGGTTCGGGGAGCTGTTTTTT.

The chain recombines TRBV18 with TRBJ1-2, with 7 bases matching TRBD1. The germline CDR1 and CDR2 sequences are KGHSH and LQKENI. Losses at the gene ends were 0 bases for V and 4 bases for J; bases not matched to a gene: 5. The CDR3 sequence is 15 residues long. This chain's CDR3 is CASSPPQGGGYGYTF. CDR3 DNA: TGTGCCAGCTCACCACCCCAGGGGGGCGGCTATGGCTACACCTTC.

The DNA for the CDR3 is TGTGCCAGCAGCACCCTCGGGACAGGCCGTGGGGCCCAGCATTTT. Residues: CASSTLGTGRGAQHF. This chain joins TRBV7-2 and TRBJ1-5; 8 nucleotides match TRBD1. J gave up 11 bases and V 5 bases, and 14 bases lay outside the gene matches. The CDR3 runs to 15 residues. CDR1 is SGHTA, CDR2 FQGNSA, per germline.

The CDR3 region is CASSESLVYEQYF. CDR3 DNA: TGTGCCAGCAGTGAAAGCCTTGTCTACGAGCAGTACTTC. V gene TRBV2 combines with J gene TRBJ2-7; D remains ambiguous. Germline V lookup: CDR1 SNHLY, CDR2 FYNNEI. Trimming left V 2 bases short and J 3 bases short, with 8 bases between. CDR3 length equals 13 residues.

CDR3 in amino acids: CAISIAGGPDEQFF. Written as DNA, the CDR3 is TGTGCCATCAGTATAGCGGGGGGGCCGGATGAGCAGTTCTTC. The chain uses TRBV10-3 and TRBJ2-1; 11 nucleotides line up with TRBD2. CDR3 length: 14 amino acids. V dropped 5 bases and J dropped 8; count of bases not matched to a gene: 5. CDR1 is ENHRY, CDR2 SYGVKD, per germline.

This chain joins TRBV18 and TRBJ2-2; D is possibly TRBD2 (7 bases). The CDR3 consists of 14 residues. V shed 0 bases and J shed 6 bases, with 8 bases lying between them. Germline CDR1 reads KGHSH; CDR2 reads LQKENI. Here the CDR3 DNA reads TGTGCCAGCTCACCACCGGGGGGGCCCGGGGAGCTGTTTTTT. Residues: CASSPPGGPGELFF.

There are a few counts of this clone. V gene TRBV6-1 combines with J gene TRBJ2-3; 10 nucleotides agree with TRBD1. The germline V gene has CDR1 MNHNS and CDR2 SASEGT. With 3 bases clipped from V and 8 bases from J, the junction kept 14 bases outside the gene matches. The CDR3 covers 17 residues. CDR3 sequence: CASSESKKDRGSSTQYF. CDR3 nucleotide sequence: TGTGCCAGCAGTGAGTCCAAAAAGGACAGGGGGAGTAGTACGCAGTATTTT.

This chain connects TRBV5-1 to TRBJ2-7; D might be TRBD2 (7 bases). The length of the CDR3 is 14 residues. V lost 0 bases and J lost 5, with 12 bases in between. The germline CDR1 and CDR2 sequences are SGHRS and YFSETQ. CDR3 sequence reads: CASSLEGGGDEQYF. The DNA of the CDR3 is TGCGCCAGCAGCTTGGAAGGGGGGGGAGACGAGCAGTACTTC.

This CDR3 reads CASSQTQILAGRNEQFF. CDR3 DNA: TGCGCCAGCAGCCAGACCCAAATCCTAGCGGGTAGGAATGAGCAGTTCTTC. The rearrangement links TRBV4-1 to TRBJ2-1; the match to TRBD2 covers 8 bases. The junction had 14 bases not matched to a gene; V was cut back by 3 bases and J by 7 bases. There are 17 residues in the CDR3. CDR1 is MGHRA, CDR2 YSYEKL, per germline.

Only a few counts were recorded for this clone. This chain joins TRBV5-8 and TRBJ2-2; TRBD2 agrees at 14 bases. The trim removed 2 bases at V and 3 bases at J, leaving 9 bases unmatched. The CDR3 has 19 amino acids. Germline V gene sequence: CDR1 SGHTS, CDR2 YDEGEE. This CDR3 reads CASSFSGTSGSFDTGELFF. The CDR3 nucleotides read TGTGCCAGCAGCTTTTCCGGGACTAGCGGGAGCTTCGACACCGGGGAGCTGTTTTTT.

The chain recombines TRBV6-1 with TRBJ2-7; 12 nucleotides agree with TRBD2. The V and J ends lost 5 bases and 4 bases, in that order; junction bases with no gene match: 6. Germline-derived CDR1 and CDR2 are MNHNS and SASEGT. The CDR3 has 15 residues. The CDR3 is CASSKLAGGIYEQYF. In DNA form, the CDR3 reads TGTGCCAGCAGTAAACTAGCGGGGGGCATTTACGAGCAGTACTTC.

The chain combines TRBV7-2 with TRBJ2-3; D is possibly TRBD1 (6 bases). The CDR3 runs 13 residues. Germline CDR1 SGHTA, CDR2 FQGNSA. V shed 4 bases and J shed 4 bases, with 9 bases lying between them. The CDR3 DNA reads TGTGCCAGCAGCTATACAGGGCCAGATACGCAGTATTTT. Protein sequence: CASSYTGPDTQYF.